Listed below are T cell receptor beta chains from one sample, sequenced in a study of T cell responses to AZD1222 COVID-19 vaccine. TCRdb's copy holds only in-frame clones and misses some; the assay was immunoSEQ multiplex PCR. This sample has over 70,000 clones; approximately 91% occur once, and the top ten carry about 6%. The sequences come from peripheral blood, collected on day 0 of AZD1222 vaccination. The receptors were sampled from an adult in good health. Both conserved end residues are part of each CDR3. The D gene is left open where the match is weak. Some rows mark clone size as missing; the rest say once, few, many or name a class of expanded clone.

cdr3_nt: TGCGCCAGCAGCTTGGGAGGAGGCAATCTTGGGCAGTACTTC
cdr3_aa: CASSLGGGNLGQYF
j_call: TRBJ2-7
v_call: TRBV5-1
clone_size: -
d_call: -

cdr3_nt: TGTGCCAGCAGCTTATCGGCGGGCTACTCCTACGAGCAGTACTTC
cdr3_aa: CASSLSAGYSYEQYF
j_call: TRBJ2-7
v_call: TRBV11-2
clone_size: -
d_call: -

cdr3_nt: TGTGCCAGCAGTTTAACCGGAACAGCCTCCTACGAGCAGTACTTC
cdr3_aa: CASSLTGTASYEQYF
j_call: TRBJ2-7
v_call: TRBV27
clone_size: -
d_call: -

cdr3_nt: TGTGCCAGTAGTACTGGGGCCTTCATGAACACTGAAGCTTTCTTT
cdr3_aa: CASSTGAFMNTEAFF
j_call: TRBJ1-1
v_call: TRBV19
clone_size: -
d_call: -

cdr3_nt: TGCGCCAGCAGCTTGGTGTCTGGGTCCTACGAGCAGTACTTC
cdr3_aa: CASSLVSGSYEQYF
j_call: TRBJ2-7
v_call: TRBV5-1
clone_size: -
d_call: -

cdr3_nt: TGTGCCAGCAGTGAAGGTCGGGATGGCTACACCTTC
cdr3_aa: CASSEGRDGYTF
j_call: TRBJ1-2
v_call: TRBV6-1
clone_size: -
d_call: -

cdr3_nt: TGTGCCAGTAGAAACCGAGGGACTAGCGGGAGGGAAGAGACCCAGTACTTC
cdr3_aa: CASRNRGTSGREETQYF
j_call: TRBJ2-5
v_call: TRBV19
clone_size: -
d_call: TRBD2

cdr3_nt: TGTGCCAGCAGCGAGAAGACAGTTCAGCCCCAGCATTTT
cdr3_aa: CASSEKTVQPQHF
j_call: TRBJ1-5
v_call: TRBV6-6
clone_size: -
d_call: -

cdr3_nt: TGTGCCAGTACAAACGGGAGGGGGGCGCGGGCTGAAGCTTTCTTT
cdr3_aa: CASTNGRGARAEAFF
j_call: TRBJ1-1
v_call: TRBV19
clone_size: -
d_call: -

cdr3_nt: TGCGCCAGCAGCTCAATACAGGGAGGGGGCACTGAAGCTTTCTTT
cdr3_aa: CASSSIQGGGTEAFF
j_call: TRBJ1-1
v_call: TRBV5-1
clone_size: -
d_call: -

cdr3_nt: TGTGCCACCAGCAGAGATTATCAGGCCAATCAGCCCCAGCATTTT
cdr3_aa: CATSRDYQANQPQHF
j_call: TRBJ1-5
v_call: TRBV15
clone_size: -
d_call: -

cdr3_nt: TGCGCCAGCAGCACGGACTGGGAAGGTGCCGGGGAGCTGTTTTTT
cdr3_aa: CASSTDWEGAGELFF
j_call: TRBJ2-2
v_call: TRBV4-1
clone_size: -
d_call: -

cdr3_nt: TGTGCCAGCAGCTTAGGGACAAGCTATGGCTACACCTTC
cdr3_aa: CASSLGTSYGYTF
j_call: TRBJ1-2
v_call: TRBV7-9
clone_size: -
d_call: -

cdr3_nt: TGCGCCAGCAGAGGGTCCCCCCACACAGATACGCAGTATTTT
cdr3_aa: CASRGSPHTDTQYF
j_call: TRBJ2-3
v_call: TRBV5-1
clone_size: -
d_call: -

cdr3_nt: TGTGCCAGCAGTGCTGGGACGAGCAATCAGCCCCAGCATTTT
cdr3_aa: CASSAGTSNQPQHF
j_call: TRBJ1-5
v_call: TRBV7-9
clone_size: once
d_call: -

cdr3_nt: TGTGCCAGCAGCTTAGAGGCACAGGCCAACGAGCAGTACTTC
cdr3_aa: CASSLEAQANEQYF
j_call: TRBJ2-7
v_call: TRBV7-9
clone_size: -
d_call: -

cdr3_nt: TGTGCCAGCAGCTTAGATGGGACCGGCGAGCAGTACTTC
cdr3_aa: CASSLDGTGEQYF
j_call: TRBJ2-7
v_call: TRBV11-2
clone_size: -
d_call: -

cdr3_nt: TGTGCCAGCAGCGCGCTTGGGCGGGACACTGAAGCTTTCTTT
cdr3_aa: CASSALGRDTEAFF
j_call: TRBJ1-1
v_call: TRBV5-6
clone_size: -
d_call: -

cdr3_nt: TGTGCCATCAATACAAGGGGGGCGGGGCAGAATGGCTACACCTTC
cdr3_aa: CAINTRGAGQNGYTF
j_call: TRBJ1-2
v_call: TRBV10-3
clone_size: -
d_call: -

cdr3_nt: TGTGCCAGCAGTAGCAGGGAGTCAGATACGCAGTATTTT
cdr3_aa: CASSSRESDTQYF
j_call: TRBJ2-3
v_call: TRBV6-6
clone_size: -
d_call: -

cdr3_nt: TGTGCCAGCAGCGTAGAGACTAGCGGAAACACCGGGGAGCTGTTTTTT
cdr3_aa: CASSVETSGNTGELFF
j_call: TRBJ2-2
v_call: TRBV9
clone_size: -
d_call: TRBD2

cdr3_nt: TGTGCCAGCAGCGTCAAACAGGGGAACACTGAAGCTTTCTTT
cdr3_aa: CASSVKQGNTEAFF
j_call: TRBJ1-1
v_call: TRBV9
clone_size: -
d_call: -

cdr3_nt: TGTGCCAGCAGTGACTTTCTAGCGGGAGTTACAGATACGCAGTATTTT
cdr3_aa: CASSDFLAGVTDTQYF
j_call: TRBJ2-3
v_call: TRBV2
clone_size: -
d_call: TRBD2

cdr3_nt: TGTACCAGCAGCCCCGGGACAGCGAGCTCCTACGAGCAGTACTTC
cdr3_aa: CTSSPGTASSYEQYF
j_call: TRBJ2-7
v_call: TRBV6-5
clone_size: -
d_call: TRBD1

cdr3_nt: TGTGCCAGCAGTTTATTACAGGGCCCCCTGGTTAATCAGCCCCAGCATTTT
cdr3_aa: CASSLLQGPLVNQPQHF
j_call: TRBJ1-5
v_call: TRBV6-2/TRBV6-3
clone_size: -
d_call: -

cdr3_nt: TGTGCCAGCAGTTTGCCGGGTGGGGGGAGAACTGAAGCTTTCTTT
cdr3_aa: CASSLPGGGRTEAFF
j_call: TRBJ1-1
v_call: TRBV28
clone_size: -
d_call: -

cdr3_nt: TGCGCCAGCAGCTTGTCTCTAGGGGGAACCGCATACACTGAAGCTTTCTTT
cdr3_aa: CASSLSLGGTAYTEAFF
j_call: TRBJ1-1
v_call: TRBV5-1
clone_size: once
d_call: -

cdr3_nt: TGTGCCAGTAGTATAAGTGGTTTTCCTTACAATGAGCAGTTCTTC
cdr3_aa: CASSISGFPYNEQFF
j_call: TRBJ2-1
v_call: TRBV19
clone_size: -
d_call: -

cdr3_nt: TGTGCCAGCAGCGTAGGTTTGGCTAGCGGGTCACATCAAGAGACCCAGTACTTC
cdr3_aa: CASSVGLASGSHQETQYF
j_call: TRBJ2-5
v_call: TRBV9
clone_size: -
d_call: TRBD2

cdr3_nt: TGTGCCAGCAGCCCCGGGCCTGCTTGGACCCAGTACTTC
cdr3_aa: CASSPGPAWTQYF
j_call: TRBJ2-5
v_call: TRBV27
clone_size: -
d_call: -

cdr3_nt: TGTGCCAGCAGTTCCGGACGGAATTACACCTTC
cdr3_aa: CASSSGRNYTF
j_call: TRBJ1-2
v_call: TRBV28
clone_size: -
d_call: -